This TCR beta chain comes out of a study of metastatic and nonmetastatic thyroid tumors. On the study more broadly: Repertoire comparison spanned blood and tumor or nodule tissue of malignant and benign thyroid patients.

With MiXCR, TCRdb reprocessed the PCR reads. This table holds about 92,000 clones, more than 12% found once. The CDR3 length is 11 residues. The V gene lost 5 bases and the J gene lost 6 bases, with 7 bases spanning the gap. Looked up from germline, CDR1 is MNHEY and CDR2 is SVGEGT. Until they underwent thyroid surgery, no patient had received any treatment. Ten or more counts support this clone. Its antigen is unknown. Study results and caveats: Significantly greater TCR beta diversity was reportedly found in malignant thyroid tumors than in benign nodules (in blood and tumor).

The TCR was taken from a female donor with papillary thyroid cancer or a benign thyroid nodule (not recorded which). Some clones in this sample may be carry-over from other donors' samples. The chain links TRBV6-2 or TRBV6-3 to TRBJ1-1; D ambiguous. Sequences were obtained from blood. The CDR3 DNA reads TGTGCCAGCAGTGGGATGGCTGAAGCTTTCTTT. Encoded protein: CASSGMAEAFF.